This T cell receptor (beta chain) stems from a study of CD8 T cells in acute hepatitis C reinfection. Regarding the study as a whole: Regardless of outcome, around 13 public clonotypes appeared, one using V04-02/J02-02. All groups preferentially used TRBV04 and TRBV06, which was not due to overrepresentation in the naive pool. Follow-up repertoires were missing for chronically infected subjects.

In the case of this clone: Its matching antigen is unknown.

Time point in this sample: naive CD8 control sorted from an acute-time-point sample. This CDR3 region has 14 residues. V was pared by 4 bases and J by 5 bases, with 14 bases between. Germline V gene sequence: CDR1 LGHNA, CDR2 YNFKEQ. Libraries were prepared by immunoSEQ multiplex PCR; TCRdb keeps only in-frame clonotypes and omits some of them. Of approximately 39,000 clones in the sample, 80% to 90% are singletons; the top ten hold roughly 0.48%. This sequence was found in a man between 25 and 39 years old with chronic hepatitis C. The specimen was naive CD8+ T cells from PBMCs. V gene TRBV4-2 combines with J gene TRBJ1-2; D is unclear. The CDR3 reads CASSPGEWGYGYTF. CDR3 bases: TGTGCCAGCAGCCCCGGGGAGTGGGGTTATGGCTACACCTTC.